This entry is about one TCR beta chain. Its antigen is unidentified. The protocol was immunoSEQ multiplex PCR, while the TCRdb copy is restricted to in-frame clones and leaves out a portion. The sample has 100,000 to 150,000 clones; about 85% are singletons. These data are taken from a study of T cell responses to AZD1222 COVID-19 vaccine. Germline values: CDR1 MNHEY, CDR2 SVGAGI. CDR3 length: 12 residues. V dropped 9 bases and J dropped 4 bases, with 10 bases sitting between them. Regarding the study as a whole: White British people made up most donors, females outnumbered males, and clonal diversity was possibly underestimated. Sampled repertoires all dated from after the peak T cell response. CD4 TCRs covered the whole spike, strongest at regions 160-218 and 743-854. Targets within unmutated variant regions were reportedly found for nearly half of spike-specific TCRs.

This clonotype was sampled from an adult in good health. J is TRBJ1-5 and V is TRBV6-5, with D hard to call. The sample in question was peripheral blood, obtained on day 0 of AZD1222 vaccination. CDR3 DNA sequence: TGTGCCAGTTCAACCGTAAATCAGCCCCAGCATTTT. This encodes CASSTVNQPQHF.